One sample yielded the 28 T cell receptor beta chains listed below, sequenced in a study of T cells after yellow fever vaccination. TCRdb processed the 5' RACE reads anew with MiXCR; each CDR3 protein has one entry. The data show about 430,000 distinct CDR3 sequences, roughly a sixth seen once. Sequences were derived from PBMCs, sampled before the yellow fever booster vaccination. The receptors shown here come from a man younger than 35 who received the YFV17D yellow fever vaccine.

This clonotype was seen many times. The chain links TRBV6-5 to TRBJ1-6, with a possible D match to TRBD1 (6 bases). V gave up 6 bases and J gave up 9 bases, with 18 bases separating them. Germline V gene data show CDR1 as MNHEY and CDR2 as SVGAGI. The CDR3 totals 15 residues. This chain's CDR3 is CASSQYTGRSSPLHF. DNA of the CDR3: TGTGCCAGCAGCCAGTACACAGGGAGATCTTCACCCCTCCACTTT.

This clonotype was detected only a few times. This chain links TRBV7-2 with TRBJ2-3; unclear D gene. There are 13 residues in the CDR3. With 1 base removed from V and 6 bases from J, the gap between germline ends came to 8 bases. Germline V gene data show CDR1 as SGHTA and CDR2 as FQGNSA. CDR3 loop: CASSLGLPDTQYF. The CDR3 DNA reads TGTGCCAGCAGCTTAGGACTCCCGGATACGCAGTATTTT.

The rearrangement uses TRBV4-3 and TRBJ2-1; D gene ambiguous. With 0 bases removed from V and 7 bases from J, the gap between germline ends came to 10 bases. The CDR3 extends over 14 amino acids. Germline lookup yields CDR1 LGHNA and CDR2 YSLEER. CDR3 residues: CASSQDRALNEQFF. The CDR3 DNA reads as TGCGCCAGCAGCCAAGATCGCGCCCTTAATGAGCAGTTCTTC.

Ten or more counts support this clonotype. This chain links TRBV7-2 with TRBJ2-3; D is possibly TRBD1 or TRBD2 (6 bases each). Germline assignment: CDR1 SGHTA and CDR2 FQGNSA. Trimming pared 1 base from V and 3 bases from J, leaving 11 bases between. The CDR3 runs to 15 residues. CDR3 in amino acids: CASSLVGGRTDTQYF. The CDR3 DNA reads TGTGCCAGCAGCTTAGTGGGGGGCCGAACAGATACGCAGTATTTT. Looking up the rest from reference TRBV7-2 and TRBJ2-3 gives the full variable domain: GAGVSQSPSNKVTEKGKDVELRCDPISGHTALYWYRQSLGQGLEFLIYFQGNSAPDKSGLPSDRFSAERTGGSVSTLTIQRTQQEDSAVYLCASSLVGGRTDTQYFGPGTRLTVL.

V is TRBV4-1 and J is TRBJ2-3, with 7 bases lining up with TRBD1. The germline gives CDR1 MGHRA, CDR2 YSYEKL. This CDR3 comprises 16 residues. Germline trimming cut 0 bases from V and 4 bases from J; bases unmatched to any gene: 7. This chain's CDR3 is CASSQERGPLADTQYF. The CDR3 DNA follows: TGCGCCAGCAGCCAAGAAAGGGGGCCTCTGGCAGATACGCAGTATTTT.

This clonotype turned up a few times. CDR3: CSAIWGDTQYF. The DNA for the CDR3 is TGCAGTGCTATATGGGGAGATACGCAGTATTTT. The rearrangement joins TRBV20-1 to TRBJ2-3, with D unresolved. The V gene's germline CDR1 is DFQATT and CDR2 SNEGSKA (reference sequence). The CDR3 runs to 11 residues. V was clipped by 4 bases and J by 5 bases, with 7 bases between them.

This chain links TRBV19 with TRBJ2-1, with a possible D match to TRBD2 (7 bases). CDR1 is LNHDA, CDR2 SQIVND, per germline (reference sequence). The V end lost 6 bases, the J end lost 8 bases, and 17 bases lay between the germline ends. The CDR3 consists of 14 residues. The CDR3 nucleotides read TGTGCCAGTAGATCGTGGGGGGGCCATGATGAGCAGTTCTTC. Protein sequence: CASRSWGGHDEQFF.

This rearrangement joins TRBV7-8 to TRBJ2-3; TRBD2 agrees at 12 bases. Trimming removed 8 bases from V and 2 bases from J; junction bases left unmatched: 5. Germline V gene sequence: CDR1 SGHVS, CDR2 FQNEAQ. The CDR3 has 15 residues. CDR3 protein: CASPGLAGLTDTQYF. The CDR3 nucleotides are TGTGCCAGCCCGGGACTAGCGGGCCTCACAGATACGCAGTATTTT.

This clonotype was counted between two and nine times. DNA of the CDR3: TGTGCCATCAGTGAACACCGGGACAGAACCTCTGGAAACACCATATATTTT. Its protein is CAISEHRDRTSGNTIYF. The chain links TRBV10-3 to TRBJ1-3; 7 nucleotides agree with TRBD1. The CDR3 is 17 amino acids. V lost 3 bases, J lost 0 bases, and 8 bases stayed unmatched. In germline, CDR1 is ENHRY, CDR2 SYGVKD.

This clonotype came up a few times. The V call is TRBV7-8, the J call TRBJ2-7; TRBD1 matches at 8 bases. CDR1 and CDR2 from the germline V gene are SGHVS and FQNEAQ. The trim removed 1 base at V and 0 bases at J, leaving 8 bases unmatched. The CDR3 runs to 17 residues. The chain's CDR3 is CASSLGPGQAYSYEQYV. CDR3 DNA: TGTGCCAGCAGCTTAGGACCGGGACAGGCATACTCCTACGAGCAGTACGTC.

This clonotype has only a few counts. V usage is TRBV6-5 and J usage is TRBJ2-7; the D gene is possibly TRBD1 (6 bases). CDR3 length: 13 amino acids. Deletions cut 8 bases from V and 3 bases from J, with 14 bases between. Germline V lookup: CDR1 MNHEY, CDR2 SVGAGI. CDR3 residues: CASRRDTYYEQYF. The CDR3 bases are TGTGCCAGCCGTCGGGACACTTACTACGAGCAGTACTTC.

The chain couples TRBV7-2 to TRBJ1-1, with D perhaps TRBD1 (6 bases). Per the germline V gene, CDR1 is SGHTA and CDR2 is FQGNSA. Trimming removed 11 bases at V and 4 bases at J, with 17 bases between. The CDR3 has 13 amino acids. CDR3 in DNA: TGTGCCCTGGGAGTCGGGGGGCCCACTGAAGCTTTCTTT. Its translation is CALGVGGPTEAFF.

This clonotype was seen only a few times. V usage is TRBV4-2 and J usage is TRBJ1-2, with 8 bases fitting TRBD1. The CDR3 is 18 residues long. CDR1 and CDR2 from the germline V gene are LGHNA and YNFKEQ. V gave up 0 bases and J gave up 2 bases; unmatched junction bases: 11. The CDR3 sequence: CASSQDPSTGAENYGYTF. CDR3 in DNA: TGTGCCAGCAGCCAAGATCCCTCGACAGGGGCGGAAAACTATGGCTACACCTTC.

This clonotype came up a few times. J is TRBJ2-5 and V is TRBV7-6; a weak D match, TRBD1 (6 bases). V was cut by 5 bases and J by 1 base, with 14 bases left in between. Per germline, CDR1 SGHVS and CDR2 FNYEAQ. The length of the CDR3 is 15 residues. The CDR3 is CASSQRQAFQETQYF. The DNA of the CDR3 is TGTGCCAGCAGCCAGAGACAGGCGTTCCAAGAGACCCAGTACTTC.

This clonotype appeared a few times. V and J are TRBV9 and TRBJ2-5, with 12 nucleotides matching TRBD2. Trimming took 3 bases from V and 2 from J; bases not matched to a gene: 2. The CDR3 runs 15 residues. Germline assignment: CDR1 SGDLS and CDR2 YYNGEE. CDR3 nucleotide sequence: TGTGCCAGCAGCGCTAGCGGGGGGGTACAAGAGACCCAGTACTTC. Encoded protein: CASSASGGVQETQYF.

This clonotype was seen a handful of times. This chain uses TRBV9 with TRBJ2-1, with 9 nucleotides matching TRBD2. V trimming: 6 bases; J trimming: 6 bases; junction bases outside the gene matches: 10. CDR1 SGDLS and CDR2 YYNGEE come from the germline V gene. The CDR3 extends over 15 amino acids. The CDR3 reads CASTPGASGANEQFF. Here the CDR3 DNA reads TGTGCCAGCACCCCAGGGGCTAGCGGGGCCAATGAGCAGTTCTTC.

The rearrangement uses TRBV25-1 and TRBJ2-5, with D possibly being TRBD1 or TRBD2 (5 bases each). CDR1 and CDR2 (germline): MGHDK, SYGVNS. Trimming shortened V by 1 base and J by 1 base, and 10 bases separated the two germline ends. This CDR3 has 15 amino acids. CDR3 in DNA: TGTGCCAGCAGTGAATTGGGGGACCCCCAAGAGACCCAGTACTTC. Translated, it gives CASSELGDPQETQYF.

This clonotype has a handful of counts. The rearrangement joins TRBV7-2 to TRBJ1-5; unclear D gene. The CDR3 is 8 amino acids. The V and J ends lost 3 bases and 15 bases respectively, with 3 bases between them. Germline lookup yields CDR1 SGHTA and CDR2 FQGNSA. The CDR3 DNA sequence: TGTGCCAGCAGCTTCAGGCATTTT. It codes for CASSFRHF.

This clonotype appeared a few times. This chain joins TRBV15 and TRBJ1-6, with 10 bases that match TRBD1. Per the germline V gene, CDR1 is LNHNV and CDR2 is YYDKDF (reference sequence). J lost 9 bases, V lost 0 bases, and 5 bases had no gene match. The CDR3 sequence is 16 residues long. CDR3 bases: TGTGCCACCAGCAGAGATGTAGGACAGGGGGGTTCACCCCTCCACTTT. It yields the protein CATSRDVGQGGSPLHF.

This clonotype appeared a few times. The rearrangement uses TRBV20-1 and TRBJ2-3, with unresolved D. Per germline, CDR1 DFQATT and CDR2 SNEGSKA (reference sequence). The CDR3 consists of 11 residues. V lost 6 bases and J 8 bases, leaving 12 bases between the germline ends. This chain's CDR3 is CSAPWDGTQYF. The CDR3 bases are TGCAGTGCCCCTTGGGATGGTACGCAGTATTTT.

This clonotype was seen just once. The chain employs TRBV7-2 and TRBJ2-7; D perhaps matches TRBD1 (6 bases). Germline V lookup: CDR1 SGHTA, CDR2 FQGNSA. This CDR3 contains 18 residues. V gave up 7 bases and J gave up 3 bases, with 28 bases separating them. In DNA form, the CDR3 reads TGTGCCAGCACCAAAAAGTTGGGGGCAGAAATCATCGACTACGAGCAGTACTTC. Its translation is CASTKKLGAEIIDYEQYF.

V gene TRBV5-1 combines with J gene TRBJ1-2; 12 bases are shared with TRBD1. The CDR3 extends over 15 amino acids. The ends lost 4 bases at V and 8 bases at J; junction bases unmatched: 9. Looked up from germline, CDR1 is SGHRS and CDR2 is YFSETQ. The CDR3 nucleotides are TGCGCCAGCAGCGTCGGGACAGGGGGCGCGGAAGGCTACACCTTC. Translating it yields CASSVGTGGAEGYTF.

This clonotype was seen a handful of times. The rearrangement joins TRBV18 to TRBJ2-5; 7 bases are a match to TRBD2. V shed 3 bases and J 9 bases; nucleotides not matched to a gene: 10. Per the germline V gene, CDR1 is KGHSH and CDR2 is LQKENI. The CDR3 has 14 residues. The CDR3 DNA follows: TGTGCCAGCTCACCCGGGACTACCGCGGGGGCCCAGTACTTC. Translation gives CASSPGTTAGAQYF.

This rearrangement joins TRBV7-9 to TRBJ2-7; 7 nucleotides line up with TRBD1. The CDR3 is made up of 15 amino acids. Germline V CDR1 and CDR2: SEHNR, FQNEAQ (reference sequence). The J segment lost 2 bases and the V segment lost 5 bases, leaving 9 bases of the junction unmatched. The CDR3 DNA follows: TGTGCCAGCAGCAACCAGGGGGTGAAGCCCTACGAGCAGTACGTC. Encoded protein: CASSNQGVKPYEQYV.

The V gene is TRBV7-2, the J gene TRBJ2-5; D remains ambiguous. The CDR3 sequence is 16 residues long. The germline CDR1 and CDR2 sequences are SGHTA and FQGNSA. V was clipped by 1 base and J by 0 bases, with 12 bases between them. The CDR3 loop reads CASSLVGWQYQETQYF. The CDR3 DNA sequence: TGTGCCAGCAGCTTAGTAGGTTGGCAGTACCAAGAGACCCAGTACTTC.

The chain combines TRBV20-1 with TRBJ2-7; D is perhaps TRBD1 (6 bases). Trimming took off 3 bases at V and 0 bases at J, with 9 bases between the two ends. The CDR3 contains 13 residues. From germline, CDR1 is DFQATT and CDR2 SNEGSKA (reference sequence). The CDR3 sequence: CSARGDTSYEQYV. The CDR3 nucleotides are TGCAGTGCTAGGGGGGACACCTCCTACGAGCAGTACGTC.

In its sample, this clonotype was seen a few times. This chain links TRBV10-3 with TRBJ2-3; D possibly matches TRBD1 or TRBD2 (6 bases each). V was pared by 6 bases and J by 4 bases, with 17 bases between. The CDR3 length is 15 residues. The germline gives CDR1 ENHRY, CDR2 SYGVKD. This CDR3 reads CAIRGRDGGADTQYF. In nucleotides, the CDR3 is TGTGCCATCAGGGGCCGTGACGGGGGCGCAGATACGCAGTATTTT.

This sequence joins TRBV27 and TRBJ2-2; D gene unclear. Trimming pared 6 bases from V and 7 bases from J, leaving 12 bases between. The germline CDR1 and CDR2 sequences are MNHEY and SMNVEV (reference sequence). This CDR3 spans 13 amino acids. CDR3 loop: CASRSPLSGELFF. Here the CDR3 DNA reads TGTGCCAGCAGATCCCCGTTGAGCGGGGAGCTGTTTTTT.